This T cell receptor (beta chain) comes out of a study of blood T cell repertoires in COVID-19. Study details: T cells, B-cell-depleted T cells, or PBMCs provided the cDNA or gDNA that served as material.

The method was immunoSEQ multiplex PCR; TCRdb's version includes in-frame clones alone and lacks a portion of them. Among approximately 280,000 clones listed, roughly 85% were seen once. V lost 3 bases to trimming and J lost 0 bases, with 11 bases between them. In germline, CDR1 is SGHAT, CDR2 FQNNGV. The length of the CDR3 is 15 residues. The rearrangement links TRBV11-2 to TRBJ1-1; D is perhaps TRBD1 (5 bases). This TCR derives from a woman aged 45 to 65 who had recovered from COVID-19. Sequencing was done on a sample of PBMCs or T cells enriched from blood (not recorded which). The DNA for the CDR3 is TGTGCCAGCAGCTTCGGGGGTCTTATGAACACTGAAGCTTTCTTT. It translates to CASSFGGLMNTEAFF.